This T cell receptor beta chain was sequenced during a study of blood T cell repertoires in COVID-19. TCRdb's table, derived via immunoSEQ multiplex PCR, lists solely in-frame clones and lacks some. The top ten clones hold about 3.1% of a sample with some 270,000 clones, around nine tenths of them seen once. Exposed participants came across a COVID-19 case within 2 weeks before study entry. The CDR3 has 13 residues. V was clipped by 3 bases and J by 6 bases, with 11 bases between them. The germline gives CDR1 LGHNA, CDR2 YNFKEQ. The receptor was derived from a woman in her thirties or forties who had been exposed to COVID-19. The chain has TRBV4-2 and TRBJ1-2; tentative D call: TRBD1 (5 bases). The sequenced sample was PBMCs or T cells enriched from blood (not recorded which). The CDR3 spells CASSHPAGDGYTF. As DNA, the CDR3 is TGTGCCAGCAGCCACCCAGCGGGGGATGGCTACACCTTC.